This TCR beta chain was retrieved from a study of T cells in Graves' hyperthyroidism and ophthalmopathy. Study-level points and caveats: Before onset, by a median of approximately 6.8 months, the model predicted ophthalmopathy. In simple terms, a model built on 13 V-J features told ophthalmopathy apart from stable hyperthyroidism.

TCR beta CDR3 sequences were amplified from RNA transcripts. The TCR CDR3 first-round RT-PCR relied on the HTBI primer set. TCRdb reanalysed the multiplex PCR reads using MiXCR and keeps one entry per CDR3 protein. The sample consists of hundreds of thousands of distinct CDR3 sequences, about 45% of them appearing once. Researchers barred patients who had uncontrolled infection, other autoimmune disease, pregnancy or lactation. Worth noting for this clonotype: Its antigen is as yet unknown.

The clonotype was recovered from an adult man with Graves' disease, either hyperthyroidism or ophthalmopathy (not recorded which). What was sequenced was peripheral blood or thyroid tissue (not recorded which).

The CDR3 loop reads CAIKIGQVNTGELFF. The DNA for the CDR3 is TGTGCCATCAAAATCGGGCAGGTGAACACCGGGGAGCTGTTTTTT. This rearrangement joins TRBV7-9 to TRBJ2-2; D remains unclear. Germline values: CDR1 SEHNR, CDR2 FQNEAQ (reference sequence). V lost 10 bases and J lost 1, with 16 bases in between. The CDR3 extends over 15 amino acids.